This is a list of T cell receptor beta chains from one sample in a study of vaccination effects on CD4 cells after COVID-19. Clones were sequenced by immunoSEQ multiplex PCR, and TCRdb holds only the in-frame ones, with some missing. The sample consists of about 14,000 clones, over 65% of them appearing once. Their antigens are not known. The material was CD4+ T cells from PBMCs cultured with HCoV-229E spike peptides, obtained before COVID-19 vaccination. These receptors were obtained from a human donor who received a COVID-19 vaccine. Each CDR3 is given with its conserved first and last residue. The D gene is left open where the match is weak. The size field is filled for only some rows; it gives once, few, many or a size class.

v_gene,abundance,d_gene,j_gene,CDR3nt,CDR3aa
TRBV5-1,-,TRBD2,TRBJ2-7,TGCGCCAGCAGCTCCGAGGGACTAGCGGGAGGCCTACCCTACGAGCAGTACTTC,CASSSEGLAGGLPYEQYF
TRBV19,-,TRBD2,TRBJ2-1,TGTGCCAGTAGTCGGTTCGGACTAGCGGGAGTGGGAAGCTCCTACAATGAGCAGTTCTTC,CASSRFGLAGVGSSYNEQFF
TRBV18,-,-,TRBJ2-1,TGTGCCAGCTCACCACCAGCCTACAATGAGCAGTTCTTC,CASSPPAYNEQFF
TRBV28,-,-,TRBJ1-1,TGTGCCAGTGATCGACCCCGCGGGGGGAACACTGAAGCTTTCTTT,CASDRPRGGNTEAFF
TRBV7-9,few,TRBD1,TRBJ1-4,TGTGCCAGCAGCATGGGACAGGGGCGCGAAAAACTGTTTTTT,CASSMGQGREKLFF
TRBV19,-,TRBD2,TRBJ2-1,TGTGCCAGTAGTATGGCCGGGACTAGCGGCCGACATGAGCAGTTCTTC,CASSMAGTSGRHEQFF
TRBV4-1,-,-,TRBJ1-4,TGCGCCAGCAGCCAAGAACCAGTCGGGGAAAAACTGTTTTTT,CASSQEPVGEKLFF
TRBV30,-,TRBD1,TRBJ1-2,TGTGCCCGCAACATAGGCGGGGCAGGGGGGGGCTACACCTTC,CARNIGGAGGGYTF
TRBV5-4,-,TRBD1,TRBJ1-6,TGTGCCAGTGGACAGGGGGACTCCTATAATTCACCCCTCCACTTT,CASGQGDSYNSPLHF
TRBV19,-,TRBD2,TRBJ2-2,TGTGCCAGCACCCCTACTAGCGAGGGCGGGGAGCTGTTTTTT,CASTPTSEGGELFF
TRBV30,-,-,TRBJ1-2,TGTGCCTGGAGGAGGGGGGGGGAAGGCTACACCTTC,CAWRRGGEGYTF
TRBV28,-,-,TRBJ2-5,TGTGCCAGCAGTCTCTCGGGGGAGGGACAGATTAAAGAGACCCAGTACTTC,CASSLSGEGQIKETQYF
TRBV12-2,-,-,TRBJ2-1,TGTGCAAGTCGCTTAGCTCCGGGACTAGTCCTCTTC,CASRLAPGLVLF
TRBV12-3/TRBV12-4,-,-,TRBJ2-1,TGTGCCAGCAGTTTAGGAGGGGGGGGTGAGCAGTTCTTC,CASSLGGGGEQFF
TRBV11-2,-,TRBD2,TRBJ2-1,TGTGCCAGCAGCTTAGTTAGCGGGGGGGCCTATGAGCAGTTCTTC,CASSLVSGGAYEQFF
TRBV2,-,-,TRBJ2-1,TGTGCCAGCAGTGTTAGAGGGAGTAGGTCCTACAATGAGCAGTTCTTC,CASSVRGSRSYNEQFF
TRBV27,-,-,TRBJ2-3,TGTGCCAGCAGTTTATCGAAGGGCGGGGCCACAGATACGCAGTATTTT,CASSLSKGGATDTQYF